These 8 T cell receptor beta chains were sequenced from one sample in a study of blood T cell repertoires in COVID-19. The assay was immunoSEQ multiplex PCR, and TCRdb's table has in-frame clones only and misses some. The data show some 42,000 clones, with roughly 92% seen just once and approximately 8.3% held by the top ten. The material sequenced was peripheral blood. Source of these receptors: a man aged 50-59 years with active COVID-19.

This chain links TRBV19 with TRBJ1-2; tentative D call: TRBD1 (6 bases). There are 15 residues in the CDR3. Trimming stripped 5 bases from V and 4 bases from J, with 17 bases between. The germline V gene encodes CDR1 LNHDA and CDR2 SQIVND (reference sequence). CDR3 sequence: CASSPTGPTLYGYTF. CDR3 DNA sequence: TGTGCCAGTAGTCCGACAGGTCCGACGCTCTATGGCTACACCTTC.

The V and J genes are TRBV28 and TRBJ2-4; 7 bases map to TRBD2. The CDR3 loop spans 17 amino acids. V shed 5 bases and J 0 bases; nucleotides not matched to a gene: 10. Germline CDR1 is MDHEN and CDR2 is SYDVKM. DNA of the CDR3: TGTGCCAGCAGTCCTCCGCCTAGCGGACTAGCCAAAAACATTCAGTACTTC. Encoded protein: CASSPPPSGLAKNIQYF.

This chain uses TRBV28 with TRBJ1-3, with a weak D call TRBD1 (6 bases). The CDR3 is made up of 14 amino acids. Trimming pared 6 bases from V and 2 bases from J, leaving 11 bases between. The germline V gene encodes CDR1 MDHEN and CDR2 SYDVKM. The CDR3 is CASSQNRAGNTIYF. The CDR3 region has the DNA TGTGCCAGCAGCCAAAACAGGGCTGGAAACACCATATATTTT.

This chain connects TRBV28 to TRBJ1-3; D unclear. Trimming pared 8 bases from V and 2 bases from J, leaving 22 bases between. From germline, CDR1 is MDHEN and CDR2 SYDVKM. The CDR3 spans 17 residues. The DNA of the CDR3 is TGTGCCAGCGCCCCGGGGTTTAGATTGGTGGCTGGAAACACCATATATTTT. Amino acid sequence: CASAPGFRLVAGNTIYF. Variable domain in full (rest from reference TRBV28 and TRBJ1-3): DVKVTQSSRYLVKRTGEKVFLECVQDMDHENMFWYRQDPGLGLRLIYFSYDVKMKEKGDIPEGYSVSREKKERFSLILESASTNQTSMYLCASAPGFRLVAGNTIYFGEGSWLTVV.

The genes are TRBV18 and TRBJ1-1; 10 bases are a match to TRBD1. The CDR3 totals 15 residues. Trimming removed 2 bases from V and 4 bases from J; junction bases left unmatched: 4. CDR1 and CDR2 (germline): KGHSH, LQKENI. The CDR3 reads CASSPFRDRGTEAFF. As DNA, the CDR3 is TGTGCCAGCTCACCATTCCGGGACAGGGGCACTGAAGCTTTCTTT.

The chain has TRBV9 and TRBJ2-7, with 8 bases lining up with TRBD2. The CDR3 has 15 amino acids. Germline CDR1 reads SGDLS; CDR2 reads YYNGEE. V lost 0 bases and J lost 2; bases outside the gene matches: 4. CDR3 loop: CASSVAGGSTYEQYF. For the CDR3, the DNA is TGTGCCAGCAGCGTAGCGGGGGGGTCTACCTACGAGCAGTACTTC.

The V and J genes are TRBV9 and TRBJ1-2; 10 nucleotides line up with TRBD1. The CDR3 runs 15 residues. The V and J ends lost 3 bases and 8 bases, in that order; junction bases with no gene match: 10. Germline V gene lookup returns CDR1 SGDLS and CDR2 YYNGEE. The CDR3 here is CASSASDRGRGGYTF. The CDR3 region has the DNA TGTGCCAGCAGCGCCTCAGACAGGGGGCGCGGGGGCTACACCTTC.

V gene TRBV6-5 combines with J gene TRBJ1-2, with TRBD1 as a possible D gene (5 bases). The CDR3 totals 16 residues. Trimming shortened V by 1 base and J by 8 bases, and 20 bases separated the two germline ends. The germline CDR1 and CDR2 sequences are MNHEY and SVGAGI. CDR3 in amino acids: CASSYFPREGPRGYTF. CDR3 bases: TGTGCCAGCAGTTACTTCCCTCGGGAGGGGCCGCGAGGCTACACCTTC.